A selection of T cell receptor beta chains follows, all from one sample in a study of cytomegalovirus exposure and HLA in healthy donors. Repertoires were generated with immunoSEQ multiplex PCR, while TCRdb's copy carries only in-frame clones and drops some. This table lists around 150,000 clones. The sequencing sample was made of PBMCs. These receptors were taken from a woman aged 60-75 years in good health and CMV-seronegative. Both conserved end residues are trimmed from each CDR3.

>TRBJ2-3|TRBV4-1
ASSTGLAGRDTQY
>TRBJ2-2|TRBV12-5
ASTGTSGNTGELF
>TRBJ2-4|TRBV7-2
ASSFTSGVDIQY
>TRBJ2-3|TRBV10-3
AISAGTESTDTQY
>TRBJ2-3|TRBV6-5
ASRPGLGTQY
>TRBJ1-2|TRBV2
ASKAGTGGYGYT
>TRBJ2-7|TRBV2
ASRASASYEQY
>TRBJ1-3|TRBV30
AWSRTSSGNTIY
>TRBJ1-5|TRBV29-1
SVEASYPRGHYSNQPQH
>TRBJ1-2|TRBV11-2
ASSRNSGGYT
>TRBJ1-1|TRBV29-1
SVEGGVPEAF
>TRBJ2-5|TRBV5-1
ASSLFLGPQETQY
>TRBJ1-1|TRBV11-3
ASGGKPGQGVNEAF
>TRBJ2-4|TRBV7-6
ASSFRQGAAKNIQY
>TRBJ2-7|TRBV25-1
ASSFLGGQGSYEQY
>TRBJ1-1|TRBV27
ASSSREFGTEAF
>TRBJ2-1|TRBV15
ATSTSGGATEQF
>TRBJ2-1|TRBV4-2
ASSQDPLAGGDNEQF
>TRBJ2-2|TRBV2
ASSRREGRGGGELF
>TRBJ2-2|TRBV9
ASSPLKGRGTGELF
>TRBJ2-3|TRBV7-3
ASSQTGTSGMGHTQY
>TRBJ1-1|TRBV27
ASRSTLGGLRDTEAF
>TRBJ2-1|TRBV7-2
ASSLVGRATYNEQF
>TRBJ2-1|TRBV12-5
ASGLEGGGFEQF
>TRBJ1-2|TRBV10-3
AISVGDSRYGYT
>TRBJ1-2|TRBV6-1
ASKDPGTGLSGYT
>TRBJ1-3|TRBV4-2
ASSSPMRDLGNTIY
>TRBJ2-5|TRBV7-2
ASAGASGRTRETQY